This is a list of T cell receptor beta chains from one sample in a study of blood T cell repertoires in COVID-19. Profiled with immunoSEQ multiplex PCR; TCRdb holds only in-frame clones, not every one. The repertoire holds under 300,000 clones, with 80% to 90% as singletons. What was sequenced was PBMCs or T cells enriched from blood (not recorded which). Receptors were obtained from a man between 18 and 29 years old who had recovered from COVID-19. The CDR3 runs from the conserved cysteine through the conserved F or W. Fields, in order: V gene, CDR3 protein.

v_gene: TRBV6-5; CDR3aa: CASRPRDRGIYEQYF
v_gene: TRBV6-5; CDR3aa: CASRIAGTGGTEAFF
v_gene: TRBV2; CDR3aa: CASQITDRNYGYTF
v_gene: TRBV6-5; CDR3aa: CASSYSAAGYGYTF
v_gene: TRBV9; CDR3aa: CASSVVTSGSGEQFF
v_gene: TRBV5-5; CDR3aa: CASSFRGYNTEAFF
v_gene: TRBV12-3/TRBV12-4; CDR3aa: CASSPQLNTEAFF
v_gene: TRBV29-1; CDR3aa: CSVDAQTGWAEAFF
v_gene: TRBV19; CDR3aa: CASSINRRSRGYTF
v_gene: TRBV9; CDR3aa: CASSGEGGLASYPGQETQYF
v_gene: TRBV19; CDR3aa: CASSTSGGAGELFF
v_gene: TRBV19; CDR3aa: CASSIIAGFDEQYF
v_gene: TRBV29-1; CDR3aa: CSGRLAGGLSYNEQFF
v_gene: TRBV4-2; CDR3aa: CASSQDPPGEVETQYF
v_gene: TRBV7-9; CDR3aa: CASSLVGWRAGAETQYF
v_gene: TRBV4-1; CDR3aa: CARSRLAGGSGANVLTF